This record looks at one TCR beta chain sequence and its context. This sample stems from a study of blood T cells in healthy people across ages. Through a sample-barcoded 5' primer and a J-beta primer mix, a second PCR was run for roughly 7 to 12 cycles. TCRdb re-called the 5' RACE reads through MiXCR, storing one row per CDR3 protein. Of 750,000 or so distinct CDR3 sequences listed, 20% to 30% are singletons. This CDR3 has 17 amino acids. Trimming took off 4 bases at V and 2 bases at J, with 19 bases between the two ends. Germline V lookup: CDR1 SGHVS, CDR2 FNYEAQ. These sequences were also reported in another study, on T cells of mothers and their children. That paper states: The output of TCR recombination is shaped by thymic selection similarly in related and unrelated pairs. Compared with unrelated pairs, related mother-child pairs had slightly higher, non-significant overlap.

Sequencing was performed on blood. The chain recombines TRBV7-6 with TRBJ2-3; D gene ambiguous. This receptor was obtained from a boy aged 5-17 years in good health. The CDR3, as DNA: TGTGCCAGCAGCTCTAAACCCCTTAGTTGGGACACAGATACGCAGTATTTT. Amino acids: CASSSKPLSWDTDTQYF.